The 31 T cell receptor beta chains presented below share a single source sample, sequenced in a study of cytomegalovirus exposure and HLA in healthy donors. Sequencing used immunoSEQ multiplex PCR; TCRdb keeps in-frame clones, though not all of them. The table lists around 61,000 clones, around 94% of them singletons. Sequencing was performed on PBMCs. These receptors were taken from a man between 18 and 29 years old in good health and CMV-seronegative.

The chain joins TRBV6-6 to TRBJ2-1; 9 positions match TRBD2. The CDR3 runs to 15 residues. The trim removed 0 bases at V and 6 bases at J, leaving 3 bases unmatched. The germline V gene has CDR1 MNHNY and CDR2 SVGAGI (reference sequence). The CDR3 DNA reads TGTGCCAGCAGTTACTCGCCTAGCGGGACCAATGAGCAGTTCTTC. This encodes CASSYSPSGTNEQFF.

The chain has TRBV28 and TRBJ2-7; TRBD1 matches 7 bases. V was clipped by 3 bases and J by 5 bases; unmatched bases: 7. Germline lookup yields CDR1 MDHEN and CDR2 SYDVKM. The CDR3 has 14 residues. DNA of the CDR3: TGTGCCAGCAGTTTCCTGGGACAGATCCACGAGCAGTACTTC. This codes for CASSFLGQIHEQYF.

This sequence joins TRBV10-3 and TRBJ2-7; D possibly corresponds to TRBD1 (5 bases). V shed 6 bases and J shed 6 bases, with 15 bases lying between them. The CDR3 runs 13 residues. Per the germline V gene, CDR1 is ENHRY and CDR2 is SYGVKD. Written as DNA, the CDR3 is TGTGCCATCAGGGTTAGTTTGGGGCTCGAGCAGTACTTC. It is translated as CAIRVSLGLEQYF.

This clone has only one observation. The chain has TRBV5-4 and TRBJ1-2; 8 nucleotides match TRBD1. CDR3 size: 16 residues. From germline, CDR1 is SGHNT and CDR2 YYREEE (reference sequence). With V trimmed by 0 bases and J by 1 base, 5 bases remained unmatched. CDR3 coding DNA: TGTGCCAGCAGCTTGGCCCGGACAGGGAATAACTATGGCTACACCTTC. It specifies CASSLARTGNNYGYTF.

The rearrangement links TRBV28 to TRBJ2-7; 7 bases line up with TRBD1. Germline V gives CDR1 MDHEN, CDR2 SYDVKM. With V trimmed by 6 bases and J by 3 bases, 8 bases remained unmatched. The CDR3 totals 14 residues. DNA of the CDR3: TGTGCCAGCAGCCCGGCACAGGGGTTCTACGAGCAGTACTTC. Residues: CASSPAQGFYEQYF.

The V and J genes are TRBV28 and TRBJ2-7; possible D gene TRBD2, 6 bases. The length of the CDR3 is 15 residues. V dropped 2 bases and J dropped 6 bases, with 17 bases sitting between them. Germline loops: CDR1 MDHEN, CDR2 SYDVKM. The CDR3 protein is CASSLGGNGSGEQYF. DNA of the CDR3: TGTGCCAGCAGTTTAGGCGGTAACGGGAGCGGCGAGCAGTACTTC.

This CDR3 is CASSSSPTPQETQYF. CDR3 bases: TGTGCCAGCAGTTCGTCTCCAACACCCCAAGAGACCCAGTACTTC. The chain joins TRBV27 to TRBJ2-5, with no clear D. Trimming removed 4 bases at V and 1 base at J, with 13 bases between. Germline V gene sequence: CDR1 MNHEY, CDR2 SMNVEV (reference sequence). This CDR3 region has 15 residues.

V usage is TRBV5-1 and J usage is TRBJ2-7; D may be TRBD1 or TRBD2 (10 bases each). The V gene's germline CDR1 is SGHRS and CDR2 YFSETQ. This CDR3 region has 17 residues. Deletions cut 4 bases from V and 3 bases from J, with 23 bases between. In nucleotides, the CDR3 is TGCGCCAGCAGCCGACAGGGGGCAATAGCGGGAGGCTACGAGCAGTACTTC. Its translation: CASSRQGAIAGGYEQYF.

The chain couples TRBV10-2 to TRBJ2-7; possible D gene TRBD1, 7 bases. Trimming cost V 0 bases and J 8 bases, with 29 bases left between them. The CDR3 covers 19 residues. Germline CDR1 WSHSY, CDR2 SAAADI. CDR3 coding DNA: TGCGCCAGCAGTGAGTCGAAAGGCTCGGAGGGGGCCGTGATCCCCCAGCAGTACTTC. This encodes CASSESKGSEGAVIPQQYF.

DNA of the CDR3: TGTGCCATCAGTGATGCTGGAGTTGTCTCCTACAATGAGCAGTTCTTC. As protein: CAISDAGVVSYNEQFF. This chain uses TRBV10-3 with TRBJ2-1; D is unresolved. From germline, CDR1 is ENHRY and CDR2 SYGVKD. Trimming stripped 3 bases from V and 0 bases from J, with 12 bases between. The CDR3 loop spans 16 amino acids.

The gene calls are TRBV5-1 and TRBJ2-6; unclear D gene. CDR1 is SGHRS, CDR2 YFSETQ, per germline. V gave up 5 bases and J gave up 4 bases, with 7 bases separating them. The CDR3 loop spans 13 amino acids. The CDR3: CASRESGANVLTF. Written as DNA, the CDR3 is TGCGCCAGCAGGGAGTCCGGGGCCAACGTCCTGACTTTC.

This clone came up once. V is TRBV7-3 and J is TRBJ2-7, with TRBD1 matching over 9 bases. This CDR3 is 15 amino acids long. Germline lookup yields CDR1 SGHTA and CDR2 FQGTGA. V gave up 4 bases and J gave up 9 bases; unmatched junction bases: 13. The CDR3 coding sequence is TGTGCCAGCAGCTCACCGAGGACAGGGGTTTATGCGCAGTACTTC. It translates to CASSSPRTGVYAQYF. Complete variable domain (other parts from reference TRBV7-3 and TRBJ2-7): GAGVSQTPSNKVTEKGKYVELRCDPISGHTALYWYRQSLGQGPEFLIYFQGTGAADDSGLPNDRFFAVRPEGSVSTLKIQRTERGDSAVYLCASSSPRTGVYAQYFGPGTRLTVT.

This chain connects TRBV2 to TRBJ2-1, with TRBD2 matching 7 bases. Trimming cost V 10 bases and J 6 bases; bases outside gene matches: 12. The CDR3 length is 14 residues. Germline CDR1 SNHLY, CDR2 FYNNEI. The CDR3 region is CANRLQLATNEQFF. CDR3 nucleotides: TGTGCCAATAGACTCCAACTAGCGACCAATGAGCAGTTCTTC. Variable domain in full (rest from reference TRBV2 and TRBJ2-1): EPEVTQTPSHQVTQMGQEVILRCVPISNHLYFYWYRQILGQKVEFLVSFYNNEISEKSEIFDDQFSVERPDGSNFTLKIRSTKLEDSAMYFCANRLQLATNEQFFGPGTRLTVL.

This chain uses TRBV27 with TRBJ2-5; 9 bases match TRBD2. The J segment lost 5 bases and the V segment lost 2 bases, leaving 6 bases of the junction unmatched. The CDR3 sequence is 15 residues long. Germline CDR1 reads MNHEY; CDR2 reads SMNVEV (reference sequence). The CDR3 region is CASSLGGRALETQYF. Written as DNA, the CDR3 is TGTGCCAGCAGTTTAGGCGGGAGGGCCCTTGAGACCCAGTACTTC.

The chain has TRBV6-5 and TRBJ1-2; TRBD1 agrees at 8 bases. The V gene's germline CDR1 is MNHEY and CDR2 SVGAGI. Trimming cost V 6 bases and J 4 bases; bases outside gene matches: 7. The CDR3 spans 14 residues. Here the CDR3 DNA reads TGTGCCAGCAGCTACGGACAGGGCGGCTATGGCTACACCTTC. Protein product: CASSYGQGGYGYTF.

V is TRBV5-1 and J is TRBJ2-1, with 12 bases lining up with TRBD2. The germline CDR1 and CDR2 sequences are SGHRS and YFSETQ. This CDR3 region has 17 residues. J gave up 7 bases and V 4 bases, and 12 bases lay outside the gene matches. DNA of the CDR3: TGCGCCAGCAGCCCGTACCATGGGACTAGCGGGTGGAATGAGCAGTTCTTC. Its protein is CASSPYHGTSGWNEQFF.

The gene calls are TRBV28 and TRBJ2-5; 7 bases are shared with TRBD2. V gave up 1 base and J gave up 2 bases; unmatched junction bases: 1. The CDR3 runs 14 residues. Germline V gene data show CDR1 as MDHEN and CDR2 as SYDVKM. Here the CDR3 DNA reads TGTGCCAGCAGTTTATCAGCGGGGCAAGAGACCCAGTACTTC. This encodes CASSLSAGQETQYF.

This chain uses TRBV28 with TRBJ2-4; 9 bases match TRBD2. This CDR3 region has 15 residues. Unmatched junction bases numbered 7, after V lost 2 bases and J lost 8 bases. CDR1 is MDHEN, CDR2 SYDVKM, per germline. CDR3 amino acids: CASSLGGGGPDIQYF. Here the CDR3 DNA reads TGTGCCAGCAGTTTAGGCGGGGGGGGTCCCGACATTCAGTACTTC.

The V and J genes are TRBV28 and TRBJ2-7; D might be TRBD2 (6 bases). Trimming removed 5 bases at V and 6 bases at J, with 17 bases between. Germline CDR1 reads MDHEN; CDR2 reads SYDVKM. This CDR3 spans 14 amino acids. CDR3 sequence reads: CASSLVPGAGEQYF. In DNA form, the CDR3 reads TGTGCCAGCAGTCTCGTGCCGGGAGCGGGCGAGCAGTACTTC.

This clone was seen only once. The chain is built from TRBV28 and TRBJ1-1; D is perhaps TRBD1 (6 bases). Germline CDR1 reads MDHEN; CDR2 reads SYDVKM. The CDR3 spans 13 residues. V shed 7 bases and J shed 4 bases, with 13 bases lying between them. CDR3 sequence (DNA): TGTGCCAGCAACGGGGGAGGGGGCACTGAAGCTTTCTTT. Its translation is CASNGGGGTEAFF. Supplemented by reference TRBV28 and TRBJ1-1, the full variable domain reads DVKVTQSSRYLVKRTGEKVFLECVQDMDHENMFWYRQDPGLGLRLIYFSYDVKMKEKGDIPEGYSVSREKKERFSLILESASTNQTSMYLCASNGGGGTEAFFGQGTRLTVV.

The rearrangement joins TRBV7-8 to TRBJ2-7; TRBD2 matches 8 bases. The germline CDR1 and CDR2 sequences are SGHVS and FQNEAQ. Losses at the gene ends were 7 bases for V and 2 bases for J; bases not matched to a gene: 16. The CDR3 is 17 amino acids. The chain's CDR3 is CASTPTARREVPYEQYF. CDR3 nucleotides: TGTGCCAGCACCCCGACGGCGAGGCGGGAGGTGCCCTACGAGCAGTACTTC.

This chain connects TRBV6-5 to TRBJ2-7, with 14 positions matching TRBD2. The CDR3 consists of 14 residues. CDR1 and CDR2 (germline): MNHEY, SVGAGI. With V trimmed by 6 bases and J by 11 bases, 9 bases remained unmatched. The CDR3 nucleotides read TGTGCCAGCAGCAACGGACTAGCGGGAGGTAGCGAGTACTTC. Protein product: CASSNGLAGGSEYF.

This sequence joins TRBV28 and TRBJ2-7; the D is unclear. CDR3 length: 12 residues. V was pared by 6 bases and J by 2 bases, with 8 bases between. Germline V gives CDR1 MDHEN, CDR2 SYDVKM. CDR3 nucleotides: TGTGCCAGCAGCTCTCGTACCTACGAGCAGTACTTC. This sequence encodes CASSSRTYEQYF.

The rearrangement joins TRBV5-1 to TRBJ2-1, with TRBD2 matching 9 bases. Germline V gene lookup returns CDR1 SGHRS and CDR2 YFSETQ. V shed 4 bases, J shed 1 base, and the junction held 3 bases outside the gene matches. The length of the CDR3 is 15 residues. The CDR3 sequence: CASSRGLASYNEQFF. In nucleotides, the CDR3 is TGCGCCAGCAGCAGAGGACTAGCGTCCTACAATGAGCAGTTCTTC.

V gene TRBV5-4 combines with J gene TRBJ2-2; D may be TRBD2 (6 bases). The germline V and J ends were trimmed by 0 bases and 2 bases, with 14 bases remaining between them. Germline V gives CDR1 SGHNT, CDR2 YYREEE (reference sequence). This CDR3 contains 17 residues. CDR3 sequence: CASSLDGGSTNTGELFF. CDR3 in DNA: TGTGCCAGCAGCTTGGATGGAGGGAGCACCAACACCGGGGAGCTGTTTTTT.

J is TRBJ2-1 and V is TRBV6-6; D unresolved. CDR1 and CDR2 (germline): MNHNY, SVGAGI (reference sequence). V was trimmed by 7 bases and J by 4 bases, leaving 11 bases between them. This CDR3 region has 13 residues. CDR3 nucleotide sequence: TGTGCCAGCATTAACTCAGAGTACAATGAGCAGTTCTTC. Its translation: CASINSEYNEQFF.

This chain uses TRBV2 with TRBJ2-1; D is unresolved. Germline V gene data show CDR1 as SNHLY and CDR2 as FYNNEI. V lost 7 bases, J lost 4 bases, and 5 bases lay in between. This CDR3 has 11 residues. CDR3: CASTQYNEQFF. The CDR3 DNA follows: TGTGCCAGCACCCAGTACAATGAGCAGTTCTTC.

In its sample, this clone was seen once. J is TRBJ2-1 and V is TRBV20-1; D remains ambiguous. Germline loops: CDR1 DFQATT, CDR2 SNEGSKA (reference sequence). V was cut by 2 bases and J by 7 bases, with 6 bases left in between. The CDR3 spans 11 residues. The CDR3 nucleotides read TGCAGTGCTAGACCCCTTAATGAGCAGTTCTTC. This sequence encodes CSARPLNEQFF.

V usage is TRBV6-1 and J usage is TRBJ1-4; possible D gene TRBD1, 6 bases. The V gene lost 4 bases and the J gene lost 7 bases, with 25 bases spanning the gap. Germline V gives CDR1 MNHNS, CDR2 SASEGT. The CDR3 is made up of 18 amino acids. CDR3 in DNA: TGTGCCAGCAGTGGAAGTGGGGGCCCAGATAGGGATAGTGAAAAACTGTTTTTT. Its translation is CASSGSGGPDRDSEKLFF.

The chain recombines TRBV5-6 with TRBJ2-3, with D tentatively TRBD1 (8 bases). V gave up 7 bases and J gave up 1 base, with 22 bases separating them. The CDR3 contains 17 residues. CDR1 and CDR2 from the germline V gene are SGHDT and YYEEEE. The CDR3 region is CASHLRGRGGGTDTQYF. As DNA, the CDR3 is TGTGCCAGCCATCTCAGGGGGCGCGGGGGTGGCACAGATACGCAGTATTTT.

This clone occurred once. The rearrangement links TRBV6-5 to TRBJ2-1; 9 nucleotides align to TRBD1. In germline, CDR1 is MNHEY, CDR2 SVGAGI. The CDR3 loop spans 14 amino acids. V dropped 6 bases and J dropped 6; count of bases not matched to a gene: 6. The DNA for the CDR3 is TGTGCCAGCAGACCGGACAGGGGATTCAATGAGCAGTTCTTC. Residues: CASRPDRGFNEQFF.